Given below is one TCR beta chain in context. Its binding antigen is unknown. Base qualities are not at hand, and no much larger clone is one base apart. Interpreted using the paper, the time point label stands for: baseline before first vaccination. Vaccinee samples were obtained from the UK trials COV001 and COV002, which included a single-blind randomized controlled phase 2/3 trial of AZD1222 (ChAdOx1 nCoV-19) in healthy adults. For TCRbeta chain sequencing, PBMC samples from trial participants were taken at day 0 and at day 28 after the second dose. The CDR3 regions of human TCRbeta chains were subjected to immunosequencing. On the study's bioinformatics: Repertoire TCRs were checked for matches against a reference library of SARS-CoV-2-specific TCRs that had been generated using the MIRA antigen-specificity platform. Breadth meant the fraction of unique TCRs that were SARS-CoV-2-associated, whereas depth meant the fraction of total T cells that were SARS-CoV-2-associated. Using the MIRA data, each spike-specific TCR was mapped to the spike region that the TCR reacts to and placed in a CD4 or CD8 class. Log10-transformed breadth and depth values were compared by one-way ANOVA with Sidak's multiple comparisons tests. TCRdb's version of the immuneACCESS table is confined to in-frame rearrangements and falls short of the full clone set. An unresolved V gene accounts for under half of the shortfall where checked; the remainder is of unknown origin. The D gene and trimming were derived from the DNA, and the V and J assignments and clone size from that table. Counted in this sample were fewer than 150,000 clones; 93% of them appeared once. 0.85% to 0.95% of the sample lies in the top ten.

V sheds 3 bases and J sheds 0 bases, leaving 13 bases between their ends. The CDR3 starts with the cysteine, ends with the phenylalanine, and has 16 residues. Only the CDR3 part of the read is kept: 48 bases, read in frame from the first base. CDR1 and CDR2 are drawn from the germline V gene: SGHRS, YFSETQ. This sample is part of a study of T cell responses to AZD1222 COVID-19 vaccine (dated by TCRdb to the early 2020s). In terms of the full investigation: AZD1222 recipients whose second dose came at about 4 weeks and those whose second dose came at about 12 weeks were combined into one group, since spike-specific TCR depth and breadth did not differ between the two schedules. TCR sequencing covered 230 to 250 trial participants: 200 to 210 given two doses of AZD1222 and around 25 given two doses of MenACWY control vaccine. Enrollment into the trials was organized by age into subgroups of 18-55, 56-69 and 70-plus years, and those subgroups contained roughly 140, 27 and 60 TCR-sequenced participants, respectively.

The investigation overall reported the following: After two AZD1222 doses, spike-specific TCR breadth and depth were significantly higher than at day 0 and than in MenACWY recipients. Most participants were white British and females outnumbered males, and the authors suggested that clonal diversity may have been underestimated. Vaccine-associated CD4 TCRs spanned the whole spike protein, with dominant responses in regions 160-218 and 743-854. Reportedly, close to half of the unique spike-specific TCRs recognized epitopes lying outside the regions that are mutated in the B.1.351 and B.1.1.7 variants. The 56-69-year group was small, and its depth increase did not reach significance, likely because of low power. Only five to seven AZD1222 recipients were SARS-CoV-2 seropositive at baseline, limiting conclusions about previously exposed vaccinees. No day 14 peak-response samples were available, so repertoires were characterized only after the peak T cell response.

The chain uses TRBV5-1 and TRBJ1-5, with TRBD1 perhaps the D gene, on 5 matching bases. The sequencing here drew on peripheral blood, taken on day 0 of AZD1222 vaccination. The sequence was collected from an adult in good health. The DNA sequence is given as TGCGCCAGCAGCTGTCCCGGGGCGTATAGCAATCAGCCCCAGCATTTT. Its protein product is CASSCPGAYSNQPQHF.